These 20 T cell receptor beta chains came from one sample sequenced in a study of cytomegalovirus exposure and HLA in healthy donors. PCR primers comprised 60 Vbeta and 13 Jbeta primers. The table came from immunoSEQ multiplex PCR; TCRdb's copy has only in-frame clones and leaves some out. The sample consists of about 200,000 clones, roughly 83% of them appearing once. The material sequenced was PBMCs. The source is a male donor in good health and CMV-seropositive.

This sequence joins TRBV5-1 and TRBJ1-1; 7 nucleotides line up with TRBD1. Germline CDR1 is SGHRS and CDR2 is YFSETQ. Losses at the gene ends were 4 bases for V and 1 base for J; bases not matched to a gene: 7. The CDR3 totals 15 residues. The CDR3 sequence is CASSGETGTNTEAFF. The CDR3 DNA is TGCGCCAGCAGCGGAGAGACAGGGACGAACACTGAAGCTTTCTTT.

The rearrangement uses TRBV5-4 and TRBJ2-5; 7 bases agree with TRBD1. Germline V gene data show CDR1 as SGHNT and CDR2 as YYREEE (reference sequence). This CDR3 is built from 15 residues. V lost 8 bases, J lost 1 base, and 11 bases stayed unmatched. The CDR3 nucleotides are TGTGCCAGTGAGATAGGGGCAGGGGGCCAAGAGACCCAGTACTTC. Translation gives CASEIGAGGQETQYF.

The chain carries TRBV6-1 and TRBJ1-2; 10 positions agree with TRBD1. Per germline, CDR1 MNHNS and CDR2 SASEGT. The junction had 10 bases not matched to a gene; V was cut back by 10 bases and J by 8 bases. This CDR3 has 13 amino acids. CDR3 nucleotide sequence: TGTGCCAATACACCCGGGACAGGGGCCGGCTACACCTTC. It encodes CANTPGTGAGYTF.

CDR3: CASSQTRTGTSYEQYF. The CDR3 nucleotides are TGTGCCAGCAGCCAAACCAGGACAGGGACAAGTTACGAGCAGTACTTC. The rearrangement links TRBV14 to TRBJ2-7; 8 nucleotides match TRBD1. CDR1 and CDR2 from the germline V gene are SGHDN and FVKESK. V shed 2 bases, J shed 4 bases, and the junction held 10 bases outside the gene matches. The CDR3 spans 16 residues.

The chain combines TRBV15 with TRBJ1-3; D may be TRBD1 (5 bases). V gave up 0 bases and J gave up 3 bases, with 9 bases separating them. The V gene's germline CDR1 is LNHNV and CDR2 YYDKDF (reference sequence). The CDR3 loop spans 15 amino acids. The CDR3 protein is CATSREQGGGNTIYF. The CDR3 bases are TGTGCCACCAGCAGAGAGCAGGGAGGTGGAAACACCATATATTTT.

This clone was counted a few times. The CDR3 loop reads CASKGQLSNQPQHF. In nucleotides, the CDR3 is TGTGCCAGCAAGGGACAGTTAAGCAATCAGCCCCAGCATTTT. The J gene is TRBJ1-5, the V gene TRBV2; 7 positions agree with TRBD1. CDR1 is SNHLY and CDR2 is FYNNEI in the germline V gene. Trimming removed 7 bases from V and 1 base from J; junction bases left unmatched: 4. CDR3 length: 14 residues.

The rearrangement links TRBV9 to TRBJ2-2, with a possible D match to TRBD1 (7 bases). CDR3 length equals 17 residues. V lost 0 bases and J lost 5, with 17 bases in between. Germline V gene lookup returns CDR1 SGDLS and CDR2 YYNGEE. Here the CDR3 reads CASSVVGGQGGTGELFF. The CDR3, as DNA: TGTGCCAGCAGCGTAGTGGGGGGTCAGGGGGGTACCGGGGAGCTGTTTTTT.

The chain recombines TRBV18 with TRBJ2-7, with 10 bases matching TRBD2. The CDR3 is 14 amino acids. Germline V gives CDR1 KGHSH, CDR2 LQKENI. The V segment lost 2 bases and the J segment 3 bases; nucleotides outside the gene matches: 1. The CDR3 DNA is TGTGCCAGCTCACCAAGGACTAGCGGCTACGAGCAGTACTTC. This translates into CASSPRTSGYEQYF.

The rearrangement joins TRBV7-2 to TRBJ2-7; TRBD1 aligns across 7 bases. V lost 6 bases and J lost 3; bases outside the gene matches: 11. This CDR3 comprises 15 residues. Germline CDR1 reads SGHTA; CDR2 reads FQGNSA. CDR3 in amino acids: CASSQDRDRNYEQYF. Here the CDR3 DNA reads TGTGCCAGCAGTCAAGACCGGGACAGAAACTACGAGCAGTACTTC.

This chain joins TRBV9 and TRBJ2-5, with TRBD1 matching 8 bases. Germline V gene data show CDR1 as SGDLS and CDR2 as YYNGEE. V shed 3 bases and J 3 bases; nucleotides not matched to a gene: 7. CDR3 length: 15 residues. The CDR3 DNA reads TGTGCCAGCAGCGATCCGGACAGGGCTAAAGAGACCCAGTACTTC. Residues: CASSDPDRAKETQYF.

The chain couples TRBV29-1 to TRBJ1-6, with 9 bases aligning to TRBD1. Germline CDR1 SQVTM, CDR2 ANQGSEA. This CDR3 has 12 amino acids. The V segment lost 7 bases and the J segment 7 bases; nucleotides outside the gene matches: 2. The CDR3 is CSAGTGNSPLHF. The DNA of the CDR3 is TGCAGCGCCGGGACAGGGAATTCACCCCTCCACTTT.

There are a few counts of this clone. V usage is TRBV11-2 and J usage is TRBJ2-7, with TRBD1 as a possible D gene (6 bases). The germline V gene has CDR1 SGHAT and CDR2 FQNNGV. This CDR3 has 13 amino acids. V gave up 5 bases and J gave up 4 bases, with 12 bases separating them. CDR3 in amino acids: CASSQGRFYEQYF. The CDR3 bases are TGTGCCAGCAGCCAGGGGCGGTTTTACGAGCAGTACTTC.

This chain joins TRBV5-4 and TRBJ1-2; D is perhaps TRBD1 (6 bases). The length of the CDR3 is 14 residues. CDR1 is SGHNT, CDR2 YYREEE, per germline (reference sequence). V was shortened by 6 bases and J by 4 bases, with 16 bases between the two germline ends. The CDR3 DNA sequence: TGTGCCAGCACTTTTGAATCGGACAGCTATGGCTACACCTTC. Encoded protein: CASTFESDSYGYTF.

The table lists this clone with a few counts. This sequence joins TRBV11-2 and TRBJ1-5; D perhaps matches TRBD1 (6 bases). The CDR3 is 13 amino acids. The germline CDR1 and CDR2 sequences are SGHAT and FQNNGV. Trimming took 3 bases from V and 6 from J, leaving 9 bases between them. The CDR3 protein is CASSLTGGQPQHF. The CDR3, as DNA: TGTGCCAGCAGCTTGACAGGAGGTCAGCCCCAGCATTTT.

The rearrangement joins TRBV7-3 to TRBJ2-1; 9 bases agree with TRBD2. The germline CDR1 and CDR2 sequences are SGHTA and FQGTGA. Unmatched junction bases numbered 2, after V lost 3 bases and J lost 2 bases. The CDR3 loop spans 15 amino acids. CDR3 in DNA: TGTGCCAGCAGCTTTGCTAGCGGGACCTACAATGAGCAGTTCTTC. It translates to CASSFASGTYNEQFF. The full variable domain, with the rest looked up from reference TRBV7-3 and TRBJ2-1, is GAGVSQTPSNKVTEKGKYVELRCDPISGHTALYWYRQSLGQGPEFLIYFQGTGAADDSGLPNDRFFAVRPEGSVSTLKIQRTERGDSAVYLCASSFASGTYNEQFFGPGTRLTVL.

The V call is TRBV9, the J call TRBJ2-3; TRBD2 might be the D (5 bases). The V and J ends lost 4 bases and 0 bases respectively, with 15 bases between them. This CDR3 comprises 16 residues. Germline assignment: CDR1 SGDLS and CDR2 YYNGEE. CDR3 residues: CASSSPAGPSTDTQYF. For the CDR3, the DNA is TGTGCCAGCAGCTCGCCGGCGGGCCCTAGCACAGATACGCAGTATTTT.

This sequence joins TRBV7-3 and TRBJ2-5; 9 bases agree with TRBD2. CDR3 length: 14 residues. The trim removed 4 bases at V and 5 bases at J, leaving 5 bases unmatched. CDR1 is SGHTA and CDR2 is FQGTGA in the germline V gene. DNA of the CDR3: TGTGCCAGCAGCTCGCCTAGCGGGAAGGAGACCCAGTACTTC. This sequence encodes CASSSPSGKETQYF.

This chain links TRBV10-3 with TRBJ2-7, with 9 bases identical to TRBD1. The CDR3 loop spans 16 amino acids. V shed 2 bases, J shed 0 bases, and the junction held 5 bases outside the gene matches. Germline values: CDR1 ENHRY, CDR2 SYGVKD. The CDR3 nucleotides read TGTGCCATCAGTGAGCCTGACAGGGGGAGCTCCTACGAGCAGTACTTC. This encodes CAISEPDRGSSYEQYF.

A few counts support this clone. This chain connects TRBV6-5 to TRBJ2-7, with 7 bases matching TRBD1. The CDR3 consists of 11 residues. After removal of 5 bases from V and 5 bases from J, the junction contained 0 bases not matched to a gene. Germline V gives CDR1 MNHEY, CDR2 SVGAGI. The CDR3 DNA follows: TGTGCCAGCAGTCAGGGGGACGAGCAGTACTTC. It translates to CASSQGDEQYF.

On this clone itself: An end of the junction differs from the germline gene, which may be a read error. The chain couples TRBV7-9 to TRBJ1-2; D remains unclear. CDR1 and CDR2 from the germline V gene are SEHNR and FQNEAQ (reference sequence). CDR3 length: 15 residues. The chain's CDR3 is CSSSLARSANYGYTF. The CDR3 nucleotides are TGTTCCAGCAGCTTAGCGAGGAGCGCTAACTATGGCTACACCTTC.